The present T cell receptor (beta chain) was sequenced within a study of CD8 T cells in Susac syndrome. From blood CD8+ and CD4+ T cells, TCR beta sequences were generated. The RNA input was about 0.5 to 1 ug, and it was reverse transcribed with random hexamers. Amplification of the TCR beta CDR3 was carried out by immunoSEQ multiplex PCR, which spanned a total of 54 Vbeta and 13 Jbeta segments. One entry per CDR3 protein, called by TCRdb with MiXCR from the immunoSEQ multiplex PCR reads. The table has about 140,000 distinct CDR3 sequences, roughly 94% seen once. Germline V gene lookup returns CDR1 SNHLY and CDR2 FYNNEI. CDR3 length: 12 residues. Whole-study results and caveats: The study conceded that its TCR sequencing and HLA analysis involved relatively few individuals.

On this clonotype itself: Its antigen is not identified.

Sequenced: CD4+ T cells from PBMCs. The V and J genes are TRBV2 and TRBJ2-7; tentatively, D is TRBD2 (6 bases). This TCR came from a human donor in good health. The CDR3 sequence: CASGTPFSEQYF. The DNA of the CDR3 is TGTGCAAGTGGGACTCCGTTTAGTGAGCAGTACTTC. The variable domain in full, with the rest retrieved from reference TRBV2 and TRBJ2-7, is EPEVTQTPSHQVTQMGQEVILRCVPISNHLYFYWYRQILGQKVEFLVSFYNNEISEKSEIFDDQFSVERPDGSNFTLKIRSTKLEDSAMYFCASGTPFSEQYFGPGTRLTVT.